This T cell receptor beta chain was sequenced for a study of human T cells and chemical hapten exposure. With 4 bases removed from V and 0 bases from J, the gap between germline ends came to 7 bases. The CDR3 extends over 13 amino acids. Per the germline V gene, CDR1 is SGHRS and CDR2 is YFSETQ. TCRdb reanalysed the RACE reads using MiXCR and keeps one entry per CDR3 protein. The repertoire consists of some 350,000 distinct CDR3 sequences, with about 7% occurring once and the leading ten covering 8.4%. This clonotype occurred many times. Stated time point: patch test 1, 2 weeks after DPC sensitization. Treatment: therapeutic diphenylcyclopropenone sensitization with weekly scalp DPC.

The rearrangement joins TRBV5-1 to TRBJ2-5; D not certain. The TCR originated in a woman in her late teens or twenties with alopecia areata. Some clones in this sample may be carry-over from other donors' samples. The sample was whole blood, taken in connection with sensitization to the hapten diphenylcyclopropenone (DPC). This CDR3 reads CASSIEYQETQYF. CDR3 in DNA: TGCGCCAGCAGCATCGAGTACCAAGAGACCCAGTACTTC.